This is a list of T cell receptor beta chains from one sample in a study of T cell responses to AZD1222 COVID-19 vaccine. The repertoire was sequenced with immunoSEQ multiplex PCR; TCRdb's copy has only in-frame clones and lacks some. The table lists 100,000 to 130,000 clones, around 92% of them singletons. This specimen was peripheral blood, taken on day 0 of AZD1222 vaccination. The receptors were gathered from an adult in good health. The CDR3 runs from the conserved cysteine through the conserved F or W. The D gene is left open where the match is weak. Only some rows state a clone size, as once, few, many or a class for expanded clones.

D gene	J gene	V gene	clone size	CDR3 protein	CDR3 DNA
NA	TRBJ2-7	TRBV2	NA	CASMKLTISYEQYF	TGTGCCAGCATGAAACTAACTATCTCCTACGAGCAGTACTTC
TRBD1	TRBJ2-4	TRBV2	NA	CASGARGRTQAKNIQYF	TGTGCCAGCGGTGCCAGGGGGCGAACTCAGGCCAAAAACATTCAGTACTTC
TRBD2	TRBJ2-7	TRBV7-2	NA	CASSRSSGISYEQYF	TGTGCCAGCAGCCGGTCTAGCGGAATCTCCTACGAGCAGTACTTC
NA	TRBJ1-1	TRBV24-1	NA	CATSDHMNTEAFF	TGTGCCACCAGTGACCATATGAACACTGAAGCTTTCTTT
NA	TRBJ1-2	TRBV15	NA	CATSRTGTNGYTF	TGTGCCACCAGCAGAACCGGGACAAATGGCTACACCTTC
NA	TRBJ2-5	TRBV27	NA	CASSSNNEETQYF	TGTGCCAGCAGTTCCAACAACGAAGAGACCCAGTACTTC
NA	TRBJ2-7	TRBV19	NA	CASSIRGPQEGYEQYF	TGTGCCAGTAGTATTCGAGGACCTCAAGAAGGCTACGAGCAGTACTTC
NA	TRBJ2-7	TRBV3-1/TRBV3-2	NA	CASSLLITSYEQYF	TGTGCCAGCAGCCTTTTAATAACCTCCTACGAGCAGTACTTC
NA	TRBJ2-1	TRBV3-1/TRBV3-2	NA	CASSQEGTGRPEQFF	TGTGCCAGCAGCCAAGAGGGGACTGGACGCCCCGAGCAGTTCTTC
NA	TRBJ1-6	TRBV9	few	CASSVDGPGGNSPLHF	TGTGCCAGCAGCGTAGATGGACCCGGAGGGAATTCACCCCTCCACTTT
NA	TRBJ1-1	TRBV28	NA	CASSLPRTEAFF	TGTGCCAGCAGTTTACCGCGGACTGAAGCTTTCTTT
NA	TRBJ1-2	TRBV10-2	NA	CASSVQGNYGYTF	TGCGCCAGCAGTGTGCAGGGAAACTATGGCTACACCTTC
NA	TRBJ1-4	TRBV5-3	NA	CARSYPTPGNEKLFF	TGTGCCAGAAGCTACCCGACACCGGGAAATGAAAAACTGTTTTTT
TRBD2	TRBJ2-7	TRBV18	NA	CASSPLKRERAYEQYF	TGTGCCAGCTCACCACTTAAGCGGGAGAGGGCCTACGAGCAGTACTTC
NA	TRBJ2-5	TRBV23-1	NA	CASSQSGETQYF	TGCGCCAGCAGTCAATCGGGTGAGACCCAGTACTTC
TRBD1	TRBJ2-7	TRBV11-2	NA	CASSLLRGQGFLNEQYF	TGTGCCAGCAGCTTACTGCGGGGACAGGGTTTCCTAAACGAGCAGTACTTC